Reported below is one T cell receptor beta chain. Antigen unknown. This record belongs to a study of cytomegalovirus exposure and HLA in healthy donors. On the study more broadly: In a later analysis, the roughly 130 validation repertoires were reported to have used the same platform as the 600 to 700 first-cohort repertoires.

General study points: Accounts indicate the classifier identified cytomegalovirus status with strong specificity and sensitivity.

Germline V gene data show CDR1 as GTSNPN and CDR2 as SVGIG (reference sequence). The length of the CDR3 is 12 residues. V was pared by 3 bases and J by 1 base, with 6 bases between. Assay used: immunoSEQ multiplex PCR; TCRdb lists only in-frame clones, some missing. The data show under 400,000 clones, more than 80% seen once. This clonotype was sampled from a woman aged 18-29 years in good health and CMV-seronegative. The gene calls are TRBV30 and TRBJ1-1; no clear D gene. Sequences were obtained from PBMCs. The CDR3 nucleotides are TGTGCCTGGAGGGGAGGGAACACTGAAGCTTTCTTT. It translates to CAWRGGNTEAFF.